One sample yielded the 13 T cell receptor beta chains listed below, sequenced in a study. TCRdb independently ran MiXCR on the RT-PCR reads; one entry per CDR3 protein. The data show hundreds of thousands of distinct CDR3 sequences, 11% to 15% seen once. Sequencing input: memory CD4+ T cells from blood. The receptors here all came from a female donor in good health, serving as a healthy control.

V and J are TRBV5-1 and TRBJ2-2; TRBD2 matches at 8 bases. The germline CDR1 and CDR2 sequences are SGHRS and YFSETQ. The V gene end was trimmed by 3 bases and the J gene end by 6 bases; junction bases not matched to a gene: 7. The CDR3 loop spans 15 amino acids. The CDR3 DNA reads as TGCGCCAGCAGCTGGGTAGCGGGAAGTCCCGGGGAGCTGTTTTTT. Protein product: CASSWVAGSPGELFF.

The chain carries TRBV28 and TRBJ1-6; D remains ambiguous. Trimming stripped 8 bases from V and 7 bases from J, with 12 bases between. Germline lookup yields CDR1 MDHEN and CDR2 SYDVKM. The length of the CDR3 is 13 residues. The CDR3 region is CASFWRENSPLHF. CDR3 nucleotides: TGTGCCAGCTTCTGGAGGGAGAATTCACCCCTCCACTTT.

The rearrangement links TRBV28 to TRBJ1-6; D ambiguous. This CDR3 has 18 residues. The germline V and J ends were trimmed by 4 bases and 0 bases, with 16 bases remaining between them. Per the germline V gene, CDR1 is MDHEN and CDR2 is SYDVKM. The CDR3 coding sequence is TGTGCCAGCAGTTCCCCCCGGACGGCGAGCTCCTATAATTCACCCCTCCACTTT. It codes for CASSSPRTASSYNSPLHF.

This clonotype has a count of ten or more. V and J are TRBV20-1 and TRBJ2-5; D call uncertain. This CDR3 comprises 10 residues. Trimming removed 5 bases at V and 5 bases at J, with 6 bases between. CDR1 and CDR2 (germline): DFQATT, SNEGSKA (reference sequence). CDR3 in amino acids: CSADRETQYF. The CDR3, as DNA: TGCAGTGCTGATCGGGAGACCCAGTACTTC.

This clonotype was seen a few times. This sequence joins TRBV19 and TRBJ2-3; 9 nucleotides align to TRBD1. V lost 1 base, J lost 6 bases, and 8 bases stayed unmatched. Germline assignment: CDR1 LNHDA and CDR2 SQIVND (reference sequence). This CDR3 comprises 16 residues. CDR3 bases: TGTGCCAGTAGTATAGTGACGGGACAGGGCTTGGATACGCAGTATTTT. The encoded protein is CASSIVTGQGLDTQYF.

At least ten counts were recorded for this clonotype. The chain has TRBV10-3 and TRBJ2-3; TRBD2 aligns across 8 bases. This CDR3 has 14 amino acids. The ends lost 8 bases at V and 2 bases at J; junction bases unmatched: 6. Germline assignment: CDR1 ENHRY and CDR2 SYGVKD. In DNA, the CDR3 is TGTGCCATCCGCCAAGCGGGAGTCACAGATACGCAGTATTTT. Translation: CAIRQAGVTDTQYF.

This clonotype was counted between two and nine times. V usage is TRBV28 and J usage is TRBJ2-5; TRBD1 matches at 8 bases. The CDR3 runs 12 residues. The ends lost 6 bases at V and 5 bases at J; junction bases unmatched: 2. Germline values: CDR1 MDHEN, CDR2 SYDVKM. The CDR3 spells CASRQGEETQYF. For the CDR3, the DNA is TGTGCCAGCAGACAGGGGGAGGAGACCCAGTACTTC. Complete variable domain (other parts from reference TRBV28 and TRBJ2-5): DVKVTQSSRYLVKRTGEKVFLECVQDMDHENMFWYRQDPGLGLRLIYFSYDVKMKEKGDIPEGYSVSREKKERFSLILESASTNQTSMYLCASRQGEETQYFGPGTRLLVL.

This clonotype came up many times. The chain links TRBV5-6 to TRBJ2-5; TRBD1 agrees at 10 bases. The germline CDR1 and CDR2 sequences are SGHDT and YYEEEE. The length of the CDR3 is 15 residues. Germline trimming cut 6 bases from V and 5 bases from J; bases unmatched to any gene: 10. This CDR3 reads CASTEGTGAGETQYF. The CDR3 nucleotides are TGTGCCAGCACGGAAGGGACAGGGGCTGGGGAGACCCAGTACTTC.

This clonotype was seen a few times. The J gene is TRBJ2-7, the V gene TRBV7-8; D is unclear. With 0 bases removed from V and 3 bases from J, the gap between germline ends came to 9 bases. The CDR3 is made up of 14 amino acids. Per the germline V gene, CDR1 is SGHVS and CDR2 is FQNEAQ. The chain's CDR3 is CASSLAALNYEQYF. In DNA form, the CDR3 reads TGTGCCAGCAGCTTAGCTGCCCTGAACTACGAGCAGTACTTC.

This clonotype was seen repeatedly, ten times or more. V and J are TRBV6-6 and TRBJ1-5, with TRBD1 matching over 10 bases. V was pared by 6 bases and J by 7 bases, with 6 bases of the junction left unmatched. Germline V gives CDR1 MNHNY, CDR2 SVGAGI (reference sequence). CDR3 length equals 14 residues. CDR3 amino acids: CASRGTGVSQPQHF. Here the CDR3 DNA reads TGTGCCAGCAGGGGGACAGGGGTCTCACAGCCCCAGCATTTT.

This clonotype was seen ten or more times. This chain uses TRBV10-3 with TRBJ2-1, with 9 bases that match TRBD1. Trimming at V came to 3 bases and at J to 9 bases, leaving 15 bases not matched to a gene. The CDR3 has 17 residues. Per the germline V gene, CDR1 is ENHRY and CDR2 is SYGVKD. This CDR3 is CAISEYLPGQGTVEQFF. DNA for the CDR3: TGTGCCATCAGTGAATATCTACCGGGACAGGGCACGGTTGAGCAGTTCTTC.

The V call is TRBV5-1, the J call TRBJ1-1; no firm D call. Per germline, CDR1 SGHRS and CDR2 YFSETQ. This CDR3 has 14 amino acids. Trimming removed 3 bases from V and 1 base from J, with 10 bases in between. For the CDR3, the DNA is TGCGCCAGCAGCTGGGCGGAGGGGAACACTGAAGCTTTCTTT. Protein product: CASSWAEGNTEAFF.

The chain combines TRBV15 with TRBJ2-7; TRBD2 aligns across 7 bases. Trimming at V came to 4 bases and at J to 7 bases, leaving 13 bases not matched to a gene. This CDR3 is built from 15 residues. Germline CDR1 reads LNHNV; CDR2 reads YYDKDF (reference sequence). This CDR3 reads CATSNSMRESNEQYF. In nucleotides, the CDR3 is TGTGCCACCAGCAACTCTATGCGGGAGAGCAATGAGCAGTACTTC.